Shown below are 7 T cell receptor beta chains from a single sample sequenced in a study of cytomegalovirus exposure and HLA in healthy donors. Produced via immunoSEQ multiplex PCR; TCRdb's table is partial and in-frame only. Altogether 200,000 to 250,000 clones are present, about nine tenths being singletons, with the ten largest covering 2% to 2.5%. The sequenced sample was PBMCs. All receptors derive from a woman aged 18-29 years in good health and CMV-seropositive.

Here the CDR3 reads CASSLNGGELFF. For the CDR3, the DNA is TGTGCCAGCAGCTTAAACGGCGGGGAGCTGTTTTTT. The rearrangement links TRBV7-3 to TRBJ2-2, with D unclear. V lost 1 base and J lost 7, with 4 bases in between. Germline CDR1 SGHTA, CDR2 FQGTGA. The CDR3 is 12 residues long.

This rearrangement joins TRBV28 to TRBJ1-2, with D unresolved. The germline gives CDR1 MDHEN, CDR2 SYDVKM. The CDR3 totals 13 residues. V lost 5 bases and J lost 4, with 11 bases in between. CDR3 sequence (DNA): TGTGCCAGCAGTCAATCGAGGCCCTATGGCTACACCTTC. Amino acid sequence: CASSQSRPYGYTF.

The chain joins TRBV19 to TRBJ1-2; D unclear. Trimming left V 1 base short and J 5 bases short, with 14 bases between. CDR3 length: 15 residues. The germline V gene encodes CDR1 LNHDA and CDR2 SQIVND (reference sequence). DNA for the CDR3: TGTGCCAGTAGTATAGGGCAGACACCTTTTTATGGCTACACCTTC. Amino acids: CASSIGQTPFYGYTF. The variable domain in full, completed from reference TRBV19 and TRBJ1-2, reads DGGITQSPKYLFRKEGQNVTLSCEQNLNHDAMYWYRQDPGQGLRLIYYSQIVNDFQKGDIAEGYSVSREKKESFPLTVTSAQKNPTAFYLCASSIGQTPFYGYTFGSGTRLTVV.

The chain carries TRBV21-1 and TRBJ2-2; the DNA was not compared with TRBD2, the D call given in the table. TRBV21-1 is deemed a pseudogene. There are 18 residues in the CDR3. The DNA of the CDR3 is TGTGCCAGCAGCACGAGGAGACTAGCGGGAGGGTGTGCCGGGGAGCTGTTTTTT. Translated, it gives CASSTRRLAGGCAGELFF.

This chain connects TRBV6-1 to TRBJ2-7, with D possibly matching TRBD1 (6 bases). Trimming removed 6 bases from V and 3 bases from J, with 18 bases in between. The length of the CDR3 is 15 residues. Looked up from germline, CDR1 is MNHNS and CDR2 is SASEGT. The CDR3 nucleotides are TGTGCCAGCAGGGATGATAGTCAGGGGAGCTACGAGCAGTACTTC. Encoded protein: CASRDDSQGSYEQYF.

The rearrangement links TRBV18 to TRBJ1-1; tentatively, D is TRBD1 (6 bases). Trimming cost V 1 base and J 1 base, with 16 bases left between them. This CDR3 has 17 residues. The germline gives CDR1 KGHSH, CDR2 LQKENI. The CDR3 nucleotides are TGTGCCAGCTCACCACTTACCGTGACAGGCGGGAACACTGAAGCTTTCTTT. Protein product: CASSPLTVTGGNTEAFF.

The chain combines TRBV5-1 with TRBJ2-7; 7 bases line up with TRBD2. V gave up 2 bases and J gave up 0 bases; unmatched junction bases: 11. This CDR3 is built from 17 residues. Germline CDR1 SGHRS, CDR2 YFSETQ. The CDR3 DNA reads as TGCGCCAGCAGCTTTCCACCCCGGGACTACGCCTCCTACGAGCAGTACTTC. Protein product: CASSFPPRDYASYEQYF.